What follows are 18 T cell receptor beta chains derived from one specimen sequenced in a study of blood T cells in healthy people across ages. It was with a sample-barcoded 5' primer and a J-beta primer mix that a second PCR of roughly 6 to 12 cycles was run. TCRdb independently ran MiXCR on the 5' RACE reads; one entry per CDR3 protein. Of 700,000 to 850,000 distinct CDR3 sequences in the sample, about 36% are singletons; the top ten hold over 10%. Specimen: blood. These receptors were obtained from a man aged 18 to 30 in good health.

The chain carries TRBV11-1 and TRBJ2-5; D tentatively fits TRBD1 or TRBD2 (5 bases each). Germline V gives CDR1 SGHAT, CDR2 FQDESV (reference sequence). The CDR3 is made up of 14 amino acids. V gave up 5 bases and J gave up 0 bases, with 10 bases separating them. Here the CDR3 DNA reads TGTGCCAGCAGCAAAGGGGAGTACCAAGAGACCCAGTACTTC. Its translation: CASSKGEYQETQYF.

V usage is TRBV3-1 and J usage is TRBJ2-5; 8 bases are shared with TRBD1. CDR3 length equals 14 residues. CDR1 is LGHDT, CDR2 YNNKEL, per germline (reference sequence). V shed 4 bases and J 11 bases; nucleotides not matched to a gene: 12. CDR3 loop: CASSLRDRRNEQYF. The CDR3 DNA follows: TGTGCCAGCAGCCTCCGGGACAGGCGCAATGAGCAGTACTTC.

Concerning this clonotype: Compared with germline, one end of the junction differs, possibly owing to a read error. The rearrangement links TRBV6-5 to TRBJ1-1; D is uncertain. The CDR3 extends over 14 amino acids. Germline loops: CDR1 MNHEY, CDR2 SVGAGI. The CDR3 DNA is TGTACCAGCAGTCGACCGATAATGAACACTGAAGCTTTCTTT. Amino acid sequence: CTSSRPIMNTEAFF.

The CDR3, as DNA: TGTGCCAGCAGTTTGCGGCCAGATGTGCAGTATTTT. It codes for CASSLRPDVQYF. The rearrangement links TRBV12-3 or TRBV12-4 to TRBJ2-3; D not resolved. The CDR3 contains 12 residues. Trimming shortened V by 3 bases and J by 11 bases, and 12 bases separated the two germline ends.

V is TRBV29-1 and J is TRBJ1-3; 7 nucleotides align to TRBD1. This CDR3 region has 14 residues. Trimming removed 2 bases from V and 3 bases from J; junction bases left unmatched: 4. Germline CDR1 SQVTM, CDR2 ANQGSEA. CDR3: CSVERGGGGNTIYF. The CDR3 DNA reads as TGCAGCGTTGAAAGAGGGGGCGGTGGAAACACCATATATTTT.

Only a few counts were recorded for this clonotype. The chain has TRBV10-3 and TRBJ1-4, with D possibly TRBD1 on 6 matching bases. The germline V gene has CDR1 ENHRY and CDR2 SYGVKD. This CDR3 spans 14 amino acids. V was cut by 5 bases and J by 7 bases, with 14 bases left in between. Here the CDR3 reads CAISLDRTSEKLFF. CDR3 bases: TGTGCCATCAGTCTCGACAGGACAAGTGAAAAACTGTTTTTT.

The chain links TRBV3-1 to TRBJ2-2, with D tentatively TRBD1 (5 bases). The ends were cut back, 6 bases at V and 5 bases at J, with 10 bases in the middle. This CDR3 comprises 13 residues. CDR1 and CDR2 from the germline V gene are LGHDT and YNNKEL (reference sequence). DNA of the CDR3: TGTGCCAGCAGACAGGTTAGGACCGGGGAGCTGTTTTTT. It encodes CASRQVRTGELFF.

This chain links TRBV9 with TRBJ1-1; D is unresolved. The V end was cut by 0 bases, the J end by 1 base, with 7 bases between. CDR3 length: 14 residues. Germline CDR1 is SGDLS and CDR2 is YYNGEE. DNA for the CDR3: TGTGCCAGCAGCGTAGCTGAATCGAACACTGAAGCTTTCTTT. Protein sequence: CASSVAESNTEAFF.

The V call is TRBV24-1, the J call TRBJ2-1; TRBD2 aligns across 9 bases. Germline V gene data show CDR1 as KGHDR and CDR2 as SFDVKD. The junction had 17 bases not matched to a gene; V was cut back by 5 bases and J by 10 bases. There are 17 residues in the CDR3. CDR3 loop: CATSGLPGTSSIMEQFF. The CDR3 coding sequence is TGTGCCACCAGTGGCCTCCCCGGGACTAGCTCGATCATGGAGCAGTTCTTC.

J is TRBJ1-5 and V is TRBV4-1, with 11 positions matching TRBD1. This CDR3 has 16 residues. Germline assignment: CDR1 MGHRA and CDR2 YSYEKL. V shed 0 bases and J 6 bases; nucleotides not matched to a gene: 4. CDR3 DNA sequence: TGCGCCAGCAGCCAAGAAGGGACAGGGGGAATTCAGCCCCAGCATTTT. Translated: CASSQEGTGGIQPQHF.

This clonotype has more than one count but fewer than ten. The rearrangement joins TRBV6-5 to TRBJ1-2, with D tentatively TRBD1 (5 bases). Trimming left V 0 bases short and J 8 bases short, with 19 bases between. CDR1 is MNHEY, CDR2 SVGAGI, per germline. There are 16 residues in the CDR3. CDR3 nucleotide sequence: TGTGCCAGCAGTTACTCCGAATGGGGGGGACGGGCCGGCTACACCTTC. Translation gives CASSYSEWGGRAGYTF.

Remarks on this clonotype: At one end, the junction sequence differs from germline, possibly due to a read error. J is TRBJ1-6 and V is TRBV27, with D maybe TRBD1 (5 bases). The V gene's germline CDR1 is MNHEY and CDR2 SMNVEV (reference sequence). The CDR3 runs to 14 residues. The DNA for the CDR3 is TGTGCCAGCGCCATGGTAGGGGTCAATTCACCCCCCCACTTT. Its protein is CASAMVGVNSPPHF.

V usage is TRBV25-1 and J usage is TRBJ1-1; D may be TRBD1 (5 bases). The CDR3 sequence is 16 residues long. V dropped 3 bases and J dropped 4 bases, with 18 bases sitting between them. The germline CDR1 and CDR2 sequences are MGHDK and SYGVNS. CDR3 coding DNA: TGTGCCAGCAGTGAGGGAAGCAGGGATATGGTCACTGAAGCTTTCTTT. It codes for CASSEGSRDMVTEAFF.

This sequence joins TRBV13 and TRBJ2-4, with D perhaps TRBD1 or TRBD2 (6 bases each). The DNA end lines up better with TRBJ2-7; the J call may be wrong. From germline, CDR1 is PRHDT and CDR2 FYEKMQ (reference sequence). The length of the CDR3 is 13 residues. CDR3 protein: CASRPTGRSEQYF. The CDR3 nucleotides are TGTGCCAGCAGGCCTACAGGGAGGAGCGAGCAGTACTTC.

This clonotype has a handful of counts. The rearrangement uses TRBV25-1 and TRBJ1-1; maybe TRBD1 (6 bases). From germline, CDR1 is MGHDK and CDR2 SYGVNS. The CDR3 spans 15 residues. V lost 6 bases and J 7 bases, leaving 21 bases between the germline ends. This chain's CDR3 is CASRGGGNRENEAFF. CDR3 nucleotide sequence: TGTGCCAGCAGGGGTGGGGGAAACAGGGAAAATGAAGCTTTCTTT.

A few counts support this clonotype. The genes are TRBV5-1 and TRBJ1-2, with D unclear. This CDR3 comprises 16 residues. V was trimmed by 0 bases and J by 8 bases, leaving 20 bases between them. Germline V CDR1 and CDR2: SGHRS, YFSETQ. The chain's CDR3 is CASSLEGSILVGGYTF. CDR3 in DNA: TGCGCCAGCAGCTTGGAGGGAAGTATATTAGTGGGAGGCTACACCTTC.

CDR3 sequence reads: CSGLDSSGANVLTF. In nucleotides, the CDR3 is TGCAGCGGCCTGGACAGCTCTGGGGCCAACGTCCTGACTTTC. The chain recombines TRBV29-1 with TRBJ2-6, with D tentatively TRBD1 (6 bases). The CDR3 sequence is 14 residues long. V was shortened by 7 bases and J by 0 bases, with 10 bases between the two germline ends. Germline loops: CDR1 SQVTM, CDR2 ANQGSEA.

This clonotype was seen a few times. CDR3 protein: CSAGGSRAATDTQYF. In DNA form, the CDR3 reads TGCAGTGCTGGGGGGTCGCGGGCGGCCACAGATACGCAGTATTTT. V is TRBV20-1 and J is TRBJ2-3, with a weak D call TRBD2 (6 bases). V was clipped by 5 bases and J by 2 bases, with 17 bases between them. CDR3 length equals 15 residues. Germline-derived CDR1 and CDR2 are DFQATT and SNEGSKA (reference sequence).